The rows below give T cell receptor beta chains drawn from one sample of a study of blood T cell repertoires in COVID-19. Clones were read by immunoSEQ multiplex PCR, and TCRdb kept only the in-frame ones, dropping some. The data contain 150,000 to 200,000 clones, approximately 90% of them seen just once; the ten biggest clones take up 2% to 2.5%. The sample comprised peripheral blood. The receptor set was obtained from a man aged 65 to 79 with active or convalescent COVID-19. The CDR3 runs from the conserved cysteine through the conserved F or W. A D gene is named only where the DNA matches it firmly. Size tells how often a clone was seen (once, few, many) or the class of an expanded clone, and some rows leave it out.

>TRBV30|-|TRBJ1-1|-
TGTGCCTGGATGCAGGGCCCGTCCGAGGCGCCTGAAGCTTTCTTT
CAWMQGPSEAPEAFF
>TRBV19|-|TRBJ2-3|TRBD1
TGTGCCAGTAGTCTAAAGACAGGGGCAGCAGATACGCAGTATTTT
CASSLKTGAADTQYF
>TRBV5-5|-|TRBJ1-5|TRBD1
TGTGCCAGCAGCACCCGGGACAGGGGTTTCTTTCAGCCCCAGCATTTT
CASSTRDRGFFQPQHF
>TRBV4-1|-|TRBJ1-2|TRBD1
TGCGCCAGCAGCCAAGGCTCCGGGACAGGATATGGCTACACCTTC
CASSQGSGTGYGYTF
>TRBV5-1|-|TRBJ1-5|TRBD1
TGCGCCAGCAGCTCATGCCGGGACAGGGAATTTAGCAATCAGCCCCAGCATTTT
CASSSCRDREFSNQPQHF
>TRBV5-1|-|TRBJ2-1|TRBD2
TGCGCCAGCAGGTCGGGAGGGGGTGAGCAGTTCTTC
CASRSGGGEQFF
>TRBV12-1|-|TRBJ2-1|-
TGTGCCAGCAGCTCTGTATTTGAACTAGCGGGGGGGCCAAAAAGCTCCTACAATGAGCAGTTCTTC
CASSSVFELAGGPKSSYNEQFF
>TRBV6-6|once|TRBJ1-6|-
TGTGCCAGCATTCCCCAACTCCGCCATAATTCACCCCTCCACTTT
CASIPQLRHNSPLHF
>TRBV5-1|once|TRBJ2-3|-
TGCGCCAGCAGCGCTTATGGGGAGTTTAGCACAGATACGCAGTATTTT
CASSAYGEFSTDTQYF
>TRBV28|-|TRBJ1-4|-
TGTGCCAGCAGCCCTGGGGGGGTCTTGACTAATGAAAAACTGTTTTTT
CASSPGGVLTNEKLFF
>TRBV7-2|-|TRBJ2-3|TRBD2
TGTGCCAGCAGCCCAGTAGCGGGAGTGCGCACAGATACGCAGTATTTT
CASSPVAGVRTDTQYF
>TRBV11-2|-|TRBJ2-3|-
TGTGCCAGCAGCTTGTCAATTAGCACAGATACGCAGTATTTT
CASSLSISTDTQYF
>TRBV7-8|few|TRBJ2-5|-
TGTGCCAGCAGCCCCCGAACGGGGGAAGAGACCCAGTACTTC
CASSPRTGEETQYF
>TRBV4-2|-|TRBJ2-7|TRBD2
TGTGCCAGCAGCCAAGTGCGGGGGGGGTCCTACGAGCAGTACTTC
CASSQVRGGSYEQYF
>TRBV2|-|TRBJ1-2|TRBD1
TGTGCCAGCGGGGACAGGGGGAACTATGGCTACACCTTC
CASGDRGNYGYTF
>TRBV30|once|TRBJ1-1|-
TGTGCCTGGTACCCTCGAATGGCGGGGCGGTACCACACTGAAGCTTTCTTT
CAWYPRMAGRYHTEAFF
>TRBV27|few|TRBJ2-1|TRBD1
TGTGCCAGCAGTTTTGAAAGGGGGCCGTACAATGAGCAGTTCTTC
CASSFERGPYNEQFF
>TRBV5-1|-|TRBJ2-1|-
TGCGCCAGCAGCACTCAGGGGGAGGCCTACAATGAGCAGTTCTTC
CASSTQGEAYNEQFF
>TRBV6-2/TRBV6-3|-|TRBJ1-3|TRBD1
TGTGCCAGCAGTTACACCGGGACAGGAGGAAACACCATATATTTT
CASSYTGTGGNTIYF
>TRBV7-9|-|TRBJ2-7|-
TGTGCCAGCAGCTTACGGGACAAGAGCTACGAGCAGTACTTC
CASSLRDKSYEQYF
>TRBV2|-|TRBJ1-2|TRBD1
TGTGCCAGCAGGGTCGGGACAGGGCGAAGCTACACCTTC
CASRVGTGRSYTF
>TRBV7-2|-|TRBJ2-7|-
TGTGCCAGCAGCTTAAGACAGGCTGAGTCCTACGAGCAGTACTTC
CASSLRQAESYEQYF
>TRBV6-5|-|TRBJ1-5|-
TGTGCCAGCCGGGGGGCGGGTCAGCCCCAGCATTTT
CASRGAGQPQHF
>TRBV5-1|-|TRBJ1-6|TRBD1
TGCGCCAGCAGCTTAGGACAGGGGCGGTCACCCCTCCACTTT
CASSLGQGRSPLHF
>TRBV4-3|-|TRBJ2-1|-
TGCGCCAGCAGCCAATATCTTCTTAATGAGCAGTTCTTC
CASSQYLLNEQFF
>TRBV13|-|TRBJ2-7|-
TGTGCCAGCAGACCCGGACCAGGGGCGAGCGAGCAGTACTTC
CASRPGPGASEQYF
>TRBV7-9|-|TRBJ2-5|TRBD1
TGTGCCAGCAGCTTAGCGCTGGTTAGGGGGCTGAAAGAGACCCAGTACTTC
CASSLALVRGLKETQYF
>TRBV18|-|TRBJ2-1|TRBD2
TGTGCCAGCTCCGGACTAGCGGGGCGGGATGAGCAGTTCTTC
CASSGLAGRDEQFF
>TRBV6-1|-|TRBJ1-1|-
TGTGCCAGCAGTGAAGCAGGAGGGGTCACTGAAGCTTTCTTT
CASSEAGGVTEAFF
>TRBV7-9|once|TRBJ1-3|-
TGTGCCAGCAGCTTAGCGGGGGTTGGGGGGATAGATTCCGGAAACACCATATATTTT
CASSLAGVGGIDSGNTIYF
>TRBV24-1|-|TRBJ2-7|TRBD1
TGTGCCACCAGTGATTCCAGGACAGGCAACTACGAGCAGTACTTC
CATSDSRTGNYEQYF
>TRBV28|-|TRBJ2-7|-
TGTGCCAGCAGTTTCGACAGCGCCTACGAGCAGTACTTC
CASSFDSAYEQYF
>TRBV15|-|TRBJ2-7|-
TGTGCCACCAGCAGAGATGGGCCTCCTGAGCAGTACTTC
CATSRDGPPEQYF
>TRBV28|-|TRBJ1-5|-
TGTGCCACCGGGGTGGTGTTGTATGGTCAGCCCCAGCATTTT
CATGVVLYGQPQHF
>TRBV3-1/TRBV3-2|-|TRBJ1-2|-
TGTGCCAGCAGCCAAGATTGGGGGGGAGGTAACTATGGCTACACCTTC
CASSQDWGGGNYGYTF
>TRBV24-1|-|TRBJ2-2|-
TGTGCCACCAGTGGCACCCTAGCGTTCACCGGGGAGCTGTTTTTT
CATSGTLAFTGELFF
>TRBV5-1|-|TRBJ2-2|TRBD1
TGCGCCAGCAGTCTCACAGGGGAACCTAACACCGGGGAGCTGTTTTTT
CASSLTGEPNTGELFF
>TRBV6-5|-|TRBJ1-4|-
TGTGCCAGCAGGGAGCAGATGGAGGAAAAACTGTTTTTT
CASREQMEEKLFF
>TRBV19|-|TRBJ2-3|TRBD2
TGTGCCAGTAGCTTGACTAGCGGGGGGGCCGCAGATACGCAGTATTTT
CASSLTSGGAADTQYF
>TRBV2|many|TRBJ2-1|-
TGTGCCGGCAAAAATGGGGAGGTTTACAATGAGCAGTTCTTC
CAGKNGEVYNEQFF
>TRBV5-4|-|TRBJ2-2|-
TGTGCCAGCAGCCAACAGGGGAACACCGGGGAGCTGTTTTTT
CASSQQGNTGELFF
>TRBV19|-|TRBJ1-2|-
TGTGCCAGTAGTAGGGGCAAAAACTATGGCTACACCTTC
CASSRGKNYGYTF
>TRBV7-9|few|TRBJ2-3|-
TGTGCCAGCAGCTTTACAGGAAGCACAGATACGCAGTATTTT
CASSFTGSTDTQYF
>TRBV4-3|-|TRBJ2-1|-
TGCGCCAGCAGCCAAGAGGCCAGGGGAGATTTAAGCTTTCAGCAGTTCTTC
CASSQEARGDLSFQQFF
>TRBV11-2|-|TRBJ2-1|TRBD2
TGTGCCAGCAGCTCCCCATCTAGCGGGGTGGGTAATGAGCAGTTCTTC
CASSSPSSGVGNEQFF
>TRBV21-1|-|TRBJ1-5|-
TGTGCCAGCAGCAAGCCAGTCGTAAAGCGCCGCCGGGACATCAATCAGCCCCAGCATTTT
CASSKPVVKRRRDINQPQHF
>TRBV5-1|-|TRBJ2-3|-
TGCGCCAGCAGGATGGTCGGGGGTCCAGATACGCAGTATTTT
CASRMVGGPDTQYF
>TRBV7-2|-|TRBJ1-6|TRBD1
TGTGCCAGCAGTCGATTGGACAGGACCAATTCACCCCTCCACTTT
CASSRLDRTNSPLHF
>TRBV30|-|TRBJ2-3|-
TGTGCCTGGGGGGTTGGCTTAGATACGCAGTATTTT
CAWGVGLDTQYF
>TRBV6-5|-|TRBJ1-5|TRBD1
TGTGCCAGCAGTTACACCCCGGACAGGGGCCAGCCCCAGCATTTT
CASSYTPDRGQPQHF
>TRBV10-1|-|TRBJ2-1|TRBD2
TGCGCCAGCAATAAACCCGGACTAGCGGAGCAGTTCTTC
CASNKPGLAEQFF
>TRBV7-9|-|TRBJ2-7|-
TGTGCCAGCAGCTTAGTAGGGGGTTACTCCTACGAGCAGTACTTC
CASSLVGGYSYEQYF
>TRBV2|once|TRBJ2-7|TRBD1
TGTGCCAGCAGTCCCTCGGGCAGGGGGCATTACGAGCAGTACTTC
CASSPSGRGHYEQYF